Listed below are T cell receptor beta chains from one sample, sequenced in a study of blood T cell dynamics during melanoma immunotherapy. Repertoires were generated with immunoSEQ multiplex PCR, while TCRdb's copy carries only in-frame clones and drops some. The repertoire holds about 15,000 clones, with around nine tenths as singletons. The sequenced sample was blood, obtained from a patient treated with checkpoint blockade. The receptors come from a human donor with melanoma. CDR3s include the opening cysteine and the closing phenylalanine or tryptophan. The D gene is left open where the match is weak. Clone size appears in some rows only: once, few, many, or a class for an expanded clone.

d_gene	abundance	j_gene	v_gene	CDR3nt	CDR3aa
NA	NA	TRBJ1-2	TRBV25-1	TGTGCCAGCAGTCGGGGGGGCTCCTTCTATGGCTACACCTTC	CASSRGGSFYGYTF
NA	NA	TRBJ2-5	TRBV5-1	TGCGCCAGCAGCTTGGGGCCCTCCAAGAAGCAAGAGACCCAGTACTTC	CASSLGPSKKQETQYF
TRBD2	NA	TRBJ2-5	TRBV11-2	TGTGCCAGCAGCTTAGGGGGGGGGTTGGAGACCCAGTACTTC	CASSLGGGLETQYF
TRBD1	few	TRBJ1-5	TRBV2	TGTGCCAGCAGGAAGACAGGGGGCCAACAGCCCCAGCATTTT	CASRKTGGQQPQHF
NA	NA	TRBJ1-4	TRBV18	TGTGCCAGCTCACCACCGGGGAGTACCGACTATGAAAAACTGTTTTTT	CASSPPGSTDYEKLFF
TRBD2	NA	TRBJ2-1	TRBV11-3	TGTGCCAGCAGCTTGGATGTAGCGGGGCGTGACAATGAGCAGTTCTTC	CASSLDVAGRDNEQFF
NA	NA	TRBJ2-7	TRBV6-6	TGTGCCAGCAGTCTACGCGGTGGGGGATCCTACGAGCAGTACTTC	CASSLRGGGSYEQYF
TRBD2	NA	TRBJ2-3	TRBV5-1	TGCGCCAGCAGCTCCCTAGCGGGTTTGGCGGGAGATACGCAGTATTTT	CASSSLAGLAGDTQYF
TRBD1	NA	TRBJ1-1	TRBV29-1	TGCAGCGTTGTGACAGGGTTTGGCACTGAAGCTTTCTTT	CSVVTGFGTEAFF
NA	NA	TRBJ2-7	TRBV6-1	TGTGCCAGCAGTGAGTTTTACGAGCAGTACTTC	CASSEFYEQYF
NA	NA	TRBJ2-2	TRBV11-3	TGTGCCAGCACCCTAAGCGGCGGGCAGAACACCGGGGAGCTGTTTTTT	CASTLSGGQNTGELFF
NA	NA	TRBJ1-1	TRBV11-3	TGTGCCAGCAGCTTAGGGGAGAACACTGAAGCTTTCTTT	CASSLGENTEAFF
TRBD1	NA	TRBJ1-1	TRBV5-1	TGCGCCAGCAGCTTACAGGGGGGGCTCGGAGAAGCTTTCTTT	CASSLQGGLGEAFF
TRBD2	NA	TRBJ2-7	TRBV11-2	TGTGCCAGCAGCTCTGGACTAGCGGGGAGAGGCCCCTACGAGCAGTACTTC	CASSSGLAGRGPYEQYF
TRBD1	NA	TRBJ1-4	TRBV19	TGTGCCAGTAGTATAGCCCCCCTCGGGACAGGGGGCCGGTTTGAAAAACTGTTTTTT	CASSIAPLGTGGRFEKLFF
NA	NA	TRBJ1-4	TRBV7-9	TGTGCCAGCAGCTTAGATCGGGCAACTAATGAAAAACTGTTTTTT	CASSLDRATNEKLFF
NA	NA	TRBJ1-4	TRBV12-5	TGTGCTAGTGGTTTGGTAGGCTCAAATAAACTGTTTTTT	CASGLVGSNKLFF
NA	NA	TRBJ1-6	TRBV28	TGTGCCAGCAGTTTGGGGGTCCGTGGTGGGCCCCTCCACTTT	CASSLGVRGGPLHF
NA	NA	TRBJ1-1	TRBV10-2	TGCGCCAGCAGTAGGGGCGGGGACACTGAAGCTTTCTTT	CASSRGGDTEAFF
TRBD1	once	TRBJ2-4	TRBV25-1	TGTGCCAGCAGTGAATTTGGTGGACAGGGGAAAAACATTCAGTACTTC	CASSEFGGQGKNIQYF
TRBD1	NA	TRBJ2-5	TRBV9	TGTGCCAGCAGCCCTCGACCGGGACAGGAAGAGACCCAGTACTTC	CASSPRPGQEETQYF
TRBD1	NA	TRBJ1-1	TRBV9	TGTGCCAGCAGCGCCAAAGGACAGGGAACTGAAGCTTTCTTT	CASSAKGQGTEAFF
NA	NA	TRBJ2-5	TRBV5-1	TGCGCCAGCAGCGCGAAAGAGACCCAGTACTTC	CASSAKETQYF
NA	NA	TRBJ1-6	TRBV4-1	TGCGCCAGCAGCCAAGGGGGGCTGAGCTCCTATAATTCACCCCTCCACTTT	CASSQGGLSSYNSPLHF
NA	once	TRBJ2-5	TRBV28	TGTGCCAGCAGCGGGGGGCTAGCGGTACAGACCCAGTACTTC	CASSGGLAVQTQYF
TRBD2	NA	TRBJ2-7	TRBV6-5	TGTGCCACCACTTTGAGCGGGAGCTCCTACGAGCAGTACTTC	CATTLSGSSYEQYF
NA	NA	TRBJ1-5	TRBV18	TGTGCCAGCCGTCCTGATTTAGAGCAGCCCCAGCATTTT	CASRPDLEQPQHF
TRBD1	NA	TRBJ1-2	TRBV2	TGTGCCAGCTCTACTCGGACAGGGCGTAACTATGGCTACACCTTC	CASSTRTGRNYGYTF
NA	NA	TRBJ2-1	TRBV10-3	TGTGCCATCAGCCCCCAGGCCAGCTCCTACAATGAGCAGTTCTTC	CAISPQASSYNEQFF